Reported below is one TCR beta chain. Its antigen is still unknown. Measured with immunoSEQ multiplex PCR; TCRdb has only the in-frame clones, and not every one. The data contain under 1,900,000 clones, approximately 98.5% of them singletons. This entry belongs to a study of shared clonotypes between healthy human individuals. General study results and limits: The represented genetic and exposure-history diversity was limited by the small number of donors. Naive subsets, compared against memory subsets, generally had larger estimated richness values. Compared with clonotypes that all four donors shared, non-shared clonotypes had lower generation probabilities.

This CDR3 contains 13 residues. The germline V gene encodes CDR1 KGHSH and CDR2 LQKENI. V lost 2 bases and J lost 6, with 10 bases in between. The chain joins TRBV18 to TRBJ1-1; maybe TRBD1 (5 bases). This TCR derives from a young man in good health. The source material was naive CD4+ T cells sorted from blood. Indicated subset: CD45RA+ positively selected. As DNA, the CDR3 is TGTGCCAGCTCACCAGGGGCATCGGCTGAAGCTTTCTTT. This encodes CASSPGASAEAFF.